Following are 22 T cell receptor beta chains from one sample sequenced in a study of sequential checkpoint blockade in melanoma. Treatment noted: randomized to nivolumab then ipilimumab (arm A) or the reverse (arm B). Profiled with immunoSEQ multiplex PCR; TCRdb holds only in-frame clones, not every one. The sample lists around 20,000 clones; around 80% were seen once. The specimen comprised CD8+ T cells sorted from blood (inferred from file names), sampled from a patient given nivolumab and ipilimumab in sequence. These receptors all come from a human donor with melanoma.

This clone appeared a single time. The chain joins TRBV2 to TRBJ2-7; 9 bases match TRBD1. V shed 8 bases, J shed 3 bases, and the junction held 8 bases outside the gene matches. CDR3 length equals 14 residues. Germline V gene lookup returns CDR1 SNHLY and CDR2 FYNNEI. CDR3 in amino acids: CASGPGQGFYEQYF. For the CDR3, the DNA is TGTGCCAGCGGGCCGGGACAGGGTTTCTACGAGCAGTACTTC.

This sequence joins TRBV7-9 and TRBJ1-1; a possible D gene is TRBD1 (6 bases). V gave up 5 bases and J gave up 4 bases, with 20 bases separating them. CDR1 is SEHNR, CDR2 FQNEAQ, per germline (reference sequence). This CDR3 has 16 amino acids. This CDR3 reads CASSPPKGELSTEAFF. The CDR3 nucleotides are TGTGCCAGCAGCCCGCCGAAGGGGGAGCTAAGCACTGAAGCTTTCTTT.

The chain couples TRBV13 to TRBJ2-3; unclear D gene. The germline CDR1 and CDR2 sequences are PRHDT and FYEKMQ (reference sequence). The CDR3 is 15 residues long. The V end lost 1 base, the J end lost 1 base, and 9 bases lay between the germline ends. The CDR3 coding sequence is TGTGCCAGCAGCTTAGTTGGTACTCGCACAGATACGCAGTATTTT. Amino acid sequence: CASSLVGTRTDTQYF. Drawing the rest from reference TRBV13 and TRBJ2-3, the complete variable domain is AAGVIQSPRHLIKEKRETATLKCYPIPRHDTVYWYQQGPGQDPQFLISFYEKMQSDKGSIPDRFSAQQFSDYHSELNMSSLELGDSALYFCASSLVGTRTDTQYFGPGTRLTVL.

The chain employs TRBV2 and TRBJ2-1; D ambiguous. V gave up 5 bases and J gave up 0 bases, with 8 bases separating them. In germline, CDR1 is SNHLY, CDR2 FYNNEI. This CDR3 comprises 14 residues. CDR3 sequence: CASSPGYSYNEQFF. CDR3 nucleotides: TGTGCCAGCAGTCCGGGTTACTCCTACAATGAGCAGTTCTTC.

Here the CDR3 reads CASSTRQGRGSYEQYF. As DNA, the CDR3 is TGTGCCAGCAGTACTCGACAGGGCAGAGGCTCCTACGAGCAGTACTTC. J is TRBJ2-7 and V is TRBV27; 7 bases are a match to TRBD1. The CDR3 extends over 16 amino acids. Germline CDR1 is MNHEY and CDR2 is SMNVEV (reference sequence). V trimming: 5 bases; J trimming: 0 bases; junction bases outside the gene matches: 10.

The chain has TRBV27 and TRBJ1-5; D is unresolved. Trimming took 5 bases from V and 2 from J, leaving 13 bases between them. The CDR3 contains 15 residues. Germline CDR1 and CDR2: MNHEY and SMNVEV (reference sequence). The CDR3 DNA sequence: TGTGCCAGCAGTCCAACTACCCGAGGCAATCAGCCCCAGCATTTT. Its translation is CASSPTTRGNQPQHF.

The chain carries TRBV5-1 and TRBJ1-2; a possible D gene is TRBD1 (5 bases). Germline CDR1 SGHRS, CDR2 YFSETQ. The CDR3 runs 19 residues. Trimming took off 0 bases at V and 4 bases at J, with 25 bases between the two ends. The CDR3 region is CASSLGMRGGFTVSYGYTF. CDR3 nucleotides: TGCGCCAGCAGCTTGGGTATGCGGGGCGGCTTTACTGTGTCCTATGGCTACACCTTC.

The genes are TRBV10-3 and TRBJ2-5; TRBD1 matches at 10 bases. The CDR3 loop spans 17 amino acids. CDR1 and CDR2 (germline): ENHRY, SYGVKD. V was pared by 1 base and J by 4 bases, with 9 bases of the junction left unmatched. The CDR3 reads CAISELWDRGPGETQYF. The CDR3 nucleotides are TGTGCCATCAGTGAGTTATGGGACAGGGGCCCGGGAGAGACCCAGTACTTC.

The chain recombines TRBV27 with TRBJ2-7, with TRBD1 matching 7 bases. In germline, CDR1 is MNHEY, CDR2 SMNVEV (reference sequence). The CDR3 is made up of 14 amino acids. The J segment lost 0 bases and the V segment lost 7 bases, leaving 6 bases of the junction unmatched. The CDR3 reads CASTPGTASYEQYF. For the CDR3, the DNA is TGTGCCAGCACCCCCGGGACAGCCTCCTACGAGCAGTACTTC.

CDR3 in amino acids: CASTLPGGGFTGELFF. CDR3 sequence (DNA): TGTGCCAGCACCCTCCCGGGCGGGGGGTTCACCGGGGAGCTGTTTTTT. The rearrangement links TRBV5-6 to TRBJ2-2; 8 nucleotides match TRBD2. The CDR3 runs 16 residues. The ends lost 6 bases at V and 4 bases at J; junction bases unmatched: 11. CDR1 and CDR2 (germline): SGHDT, YYEEEE.

There are a few counts of this clone. This sequence joins TRBV29-1 and TRBJ2-1; 10 positions agree with TRBD2. The trim removed 7 bases at V and 8 bases at J, leaving 8 bases unmatched. This CDR3 is 13 amino acids long. CDR1 SQVTM and CDR2 ANQGSEA come from the germline V gene. DNA of the CDR3: TGCAGCGGCGTATTAGCGGGAGGATATGAGCAGTTCTTC. It codes for CSGVLAGGYEQFF.

This clone appeared once. The chain uses TRBV7-2 and TRBJ1-2; a weak D match, TRBD1 (5 bases). The germline gives CDR1 SGHTA, CDR2 FQGNSA. The CDR3 is 14 amino acids. Trimming removed 1 base at V and 4 bases at J, with 10 bases between. CDR3 sequence reads: CASSLVRALYGYTF. The CDR3 DNA reads TGTGCCAGCAGCTTAGTCAGGGCACTCTATGGCTACACCTTC.

The chain recombines TRBV28 with TRBJ1-2; D gene ambiguous. Per germline, CDR1 MDHEN and CDR2 SYDVKM. Trimming shortened V by 3 bases and J by 12 bases, and 17 bases separated the two germline ends. The CDR3 is 13 residues long. CDR3: CASSFGLASSNTF. DNA of the CDR3: TGTGCCAGCAGTTTCGGACTTGCCTCTAGTAACACCTTC.

The V and J genes are TRBV29-1 and TRBJ2-7; the match to TRBD2 covers 15 bases. The V gene's germline CDR1 is SQVTM and CDR2 ANQGSEA. The length of the CDR3 is 18 residues. V trimming: 1 base; J trimming: 2 bases; junction bases outside the gene matches: 9. This CDR3 is CSVEGPPGLAGGTYEQYF. CDR3 nucleotide sequence: TGCAGCGTTGAAGGTCCTCCGGGACTAGCGGGGGGAACCTACGAGCAGTACTTC.

The V gene is TRBV5-4, the J gene TRBJ2-7, with a possible D match to TRBD1 (5 bases). Trimming shortened V by 4 bases and J by 7 bases, and 30 bases separated the two germline ends. This CDR3 region has 18 residues. CDR1 SGHNT and CDR2 YYREEE come from the germline V gene (reference sequence). CDR3 nucleotide sequence: TGTGCCAGCAGCGGTCACGACAGCAGATCCCCCCTCTACGAAGAGCAGTACTTC. This translates into CASSGHDSRSPLYEEQYF.

The chain couples TRBV4-2 to TRBJ1-2; D uncertain. The CDR3 sequence is 16 residues long. Germline CDR1 LGHNA, CDR2 YNFKEQ. Trimming cost V 0 bases and J 6 bases, with 17 bases left between them. For the CDR3, the DNA is TGTGCCAGCAGCCAAGATCTCGAGGCTGCTCTTCATGGCTACACCTTC. Amino acids: CASSQDLEAALHGYTF.

The gene calls are TRBV27 and TRBJ2-3; 9 bases are shared with TRBD2. Germline V gene sequence: CDR1 MNHEY, CDR2 SMNVEV (reference sequence). V shed 3 bases and J 4 bases; nucleotides not matched to a gene: 5. The CDR3 covers 15 residues. The CDR3 loop reads CASSFLAGRADTQYF. In nucleotides, the CDR3 is TGTGCCAGCAGTTTTCTAGCGGGAAGGGCAGATACGCAGTATTTT.

This rearrangement joins TRBV10-1 to TRBJ2-1; a possible D gene is TRBD1 (6 bases). Looked up from germline, CDR1 is WNHNN and CDR2 is SYGVQD (reference sequence). Trimming removed 2 bases from V and 6 bases from J, with 8 bases in between. CDR3 length: 13 residues. The CDR3 loop is CASSETGLNEQFF. Written as DNA, the CDR3 is TGCGCCAGCAGTGAGACAGGGCTCAATGAGCAGTTCTTC.

The chain recombines TRBV27 with TRBJ1-1; D is perhaps TRBD1 (6 bases). The V end lost 5 bases, the J end lost 5 bases, and 12 bases lay between the germline ends. The CDR3 contains 13 residues. CDR1 and CDR2 from the germline V gene are MNHEY and SMNVEV (reference sequence). The CDR3 region is CASSTGTPTEAFF. CDR3 DNA sequence: TGTGCCAGCAGTACTGGGACACCGACTGAAGCTTTCTTT.

The chain employs TRBV7-2 and TRBJ1-1; D gene ambiguous. Per the germline V gene, CDR1 is SGHTA and CDR2 is FQGNSA. Trimming removed 3 bases from V and 1 base from J, with 18 bases in between. CDR3 length: 17 amino acids. The CDR3, as DNA: TGTGCCAGCAGCTTTGGGTTCGGAGGTACCGCGAACACTGAAGCTTTCTTT. This translates into CASSFGFGGTANTEAFF.

The chain combines TRBV19 with TRBJ1-5; D gene uncertain. V lost 1 base and J lost 2, with 12 bases in between. The germline V gene encodes CDR1 LNHDA and CDR2 SQIVND (reference sequence). The CDR3 length is 16 residues. The CDR3 bases are TGTGCCAGTAGTATAGTACCGGGGTTGGGCAATCAGCCCCAGCATTTT. Translated, it gives CASSIVPGLGNQPQHF.

The chain couples TRBV2 to TRBJ2-3; D ambiguous. The CDR3 totals 16 residues. The V end was cut by 2 bases, the J end by 7 bases, with 19 bases between. Germline CDR1 is SNHLY and CDR2 is FYNNEI. CDR3 residues: CASSEPPLEHTYTQYF. The CDR3 nucleotides read TGTGCCAGCAGTGAACCCCCCCTCGAGCATACGTATACGCAGTATTTT.